This T cell receptor beta chain stems from a study of blood T cells in healthy people across ages. The CDR3 extends over 13 amino acids. Germline V gives CDR1 MNHEY, CDR2 SVGAGI. In regard to this clonotype: One end of the junction varies from germline; a read error may be responsible.

The use of a sample-barcoded 5' primer and a J-beta primer mix characterized a second PCR of roughly 6 to 12 cycles. TCRdb ran MiXCR on the 5' RACE reads and lists one entry per CDR3 protein. The sample lists fewer than 800,000 distinct CDR3 sequences, more than 20% occurring once. This sample was shared with a second study, whose subject was T cells of mothers and their children. From that paper: When mothers and children were related, their normalized repertoire overlap, which was always slightly higher, did not differ significantly from that of unrelated pairs.

Material: blood. This rearrangement joins TRBV6-5 to TRBJ1-6, with TRBD1 identical over 10 bases. This TCR was recovered from a boy aged 5 to 17 in good health. The chain's CDR3 is CACSLTGGSPLHF. For the CDR3, the DNA is TGTGCCTGCAGTTTGACAGGGGGCTCACCCCTCCACTTT.